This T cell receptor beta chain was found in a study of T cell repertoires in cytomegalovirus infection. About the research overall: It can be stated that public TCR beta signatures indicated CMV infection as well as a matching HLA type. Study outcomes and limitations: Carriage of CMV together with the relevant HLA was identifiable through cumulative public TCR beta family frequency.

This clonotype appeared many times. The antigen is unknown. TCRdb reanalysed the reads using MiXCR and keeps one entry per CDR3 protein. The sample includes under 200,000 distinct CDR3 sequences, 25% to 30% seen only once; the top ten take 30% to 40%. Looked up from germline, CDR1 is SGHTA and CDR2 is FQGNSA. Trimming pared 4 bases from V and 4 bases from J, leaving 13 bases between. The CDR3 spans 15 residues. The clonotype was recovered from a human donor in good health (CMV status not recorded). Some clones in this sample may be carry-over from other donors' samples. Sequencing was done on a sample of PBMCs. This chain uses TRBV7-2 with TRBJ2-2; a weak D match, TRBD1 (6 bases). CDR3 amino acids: CASSSGVAATGELFF. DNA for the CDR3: TGTGCCAGCAGCTCAGGGGTGGCGGCCACCGGGGAGCTGTTTTTT.